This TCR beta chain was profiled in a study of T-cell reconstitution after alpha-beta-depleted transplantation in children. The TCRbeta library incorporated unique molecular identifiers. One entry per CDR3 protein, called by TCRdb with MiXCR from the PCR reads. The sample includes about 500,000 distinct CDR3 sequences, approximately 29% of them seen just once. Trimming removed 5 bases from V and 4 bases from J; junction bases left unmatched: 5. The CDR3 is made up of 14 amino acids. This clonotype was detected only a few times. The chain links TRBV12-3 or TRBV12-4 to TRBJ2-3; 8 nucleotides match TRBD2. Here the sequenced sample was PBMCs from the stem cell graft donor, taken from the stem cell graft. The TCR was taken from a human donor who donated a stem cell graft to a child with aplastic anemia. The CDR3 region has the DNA TGTGCCAGCAGTCCCTCGACTAGCGCAGATACGCAGTATTTT. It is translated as CASSPSTSADTQYF.